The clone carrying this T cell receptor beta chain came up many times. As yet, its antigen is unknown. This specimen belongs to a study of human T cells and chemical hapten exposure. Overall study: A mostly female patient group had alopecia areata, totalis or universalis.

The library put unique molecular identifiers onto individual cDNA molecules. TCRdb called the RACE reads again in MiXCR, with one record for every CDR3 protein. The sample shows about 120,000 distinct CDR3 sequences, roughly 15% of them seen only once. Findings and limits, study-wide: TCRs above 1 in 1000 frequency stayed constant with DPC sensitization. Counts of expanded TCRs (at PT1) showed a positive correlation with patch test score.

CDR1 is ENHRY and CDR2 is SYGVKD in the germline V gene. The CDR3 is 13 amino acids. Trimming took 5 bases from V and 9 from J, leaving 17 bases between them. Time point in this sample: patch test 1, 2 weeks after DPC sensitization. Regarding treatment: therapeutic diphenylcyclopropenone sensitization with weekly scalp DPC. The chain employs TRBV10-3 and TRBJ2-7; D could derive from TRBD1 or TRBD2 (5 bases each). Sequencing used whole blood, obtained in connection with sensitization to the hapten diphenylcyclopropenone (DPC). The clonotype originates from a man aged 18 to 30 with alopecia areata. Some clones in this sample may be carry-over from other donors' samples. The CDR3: CAISRDRAGVQYV. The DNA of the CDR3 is TGTGCCATCAGTAGGGACCGGGCTGGTGTGCAGTACGTC.